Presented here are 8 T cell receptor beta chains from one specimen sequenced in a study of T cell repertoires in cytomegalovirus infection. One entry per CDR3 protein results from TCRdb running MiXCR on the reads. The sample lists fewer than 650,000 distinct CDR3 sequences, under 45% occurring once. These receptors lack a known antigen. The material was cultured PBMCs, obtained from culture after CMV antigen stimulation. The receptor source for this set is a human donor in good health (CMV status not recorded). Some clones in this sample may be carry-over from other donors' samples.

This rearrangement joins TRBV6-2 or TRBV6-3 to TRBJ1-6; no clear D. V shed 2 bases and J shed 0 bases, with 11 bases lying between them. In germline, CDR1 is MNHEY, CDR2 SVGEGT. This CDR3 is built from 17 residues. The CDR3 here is CASSYGPASSYNSPLHF. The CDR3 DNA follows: TGTGCCAGCAGTTACGGACCGGCTAGCTCCTATAATTCACCCCTCCACTTT.

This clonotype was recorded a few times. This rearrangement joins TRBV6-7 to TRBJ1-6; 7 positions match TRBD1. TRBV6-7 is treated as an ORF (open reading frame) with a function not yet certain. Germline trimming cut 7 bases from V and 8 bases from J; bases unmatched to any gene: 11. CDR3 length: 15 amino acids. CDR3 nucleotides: TGTGCCAGCAATCCGACAGGGAACGATCATTCACCCCTCCACTTT. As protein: CASNPTGNDHSPLHF.

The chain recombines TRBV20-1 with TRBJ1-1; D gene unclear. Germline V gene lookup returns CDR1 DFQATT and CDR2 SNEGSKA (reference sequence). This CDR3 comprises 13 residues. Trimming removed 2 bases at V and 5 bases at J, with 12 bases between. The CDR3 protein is CSARFGRSTEAFF. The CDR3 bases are TGCAGTGCTAGATTCGGCAGGTCGACTGAAGCTTTCTTT.

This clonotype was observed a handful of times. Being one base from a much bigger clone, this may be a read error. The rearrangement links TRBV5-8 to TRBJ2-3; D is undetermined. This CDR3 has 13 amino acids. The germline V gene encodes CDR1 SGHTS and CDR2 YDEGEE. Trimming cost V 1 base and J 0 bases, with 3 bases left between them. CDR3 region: CASSLHSTDTQYF. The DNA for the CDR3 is TGTGCCAGCAGCTTGCACAGCACAGATACGCAGTATTTT.

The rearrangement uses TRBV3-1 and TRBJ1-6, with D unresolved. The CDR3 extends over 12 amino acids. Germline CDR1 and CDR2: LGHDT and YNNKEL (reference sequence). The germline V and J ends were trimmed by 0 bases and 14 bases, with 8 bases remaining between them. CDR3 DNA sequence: TGTGCCAGCAGCCAAGATCGGAGGGCCCTCCACTTT. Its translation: CASSQDRRALHF.

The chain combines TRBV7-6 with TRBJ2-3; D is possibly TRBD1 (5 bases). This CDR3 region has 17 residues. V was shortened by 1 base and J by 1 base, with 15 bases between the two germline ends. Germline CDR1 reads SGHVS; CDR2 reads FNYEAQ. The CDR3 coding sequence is TGTGCCAGCAGCTTAGACAGGTACCCCGTTGGCACAGATACGCAGTATTTT. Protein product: CASSLDRYPVGTDTQYF.

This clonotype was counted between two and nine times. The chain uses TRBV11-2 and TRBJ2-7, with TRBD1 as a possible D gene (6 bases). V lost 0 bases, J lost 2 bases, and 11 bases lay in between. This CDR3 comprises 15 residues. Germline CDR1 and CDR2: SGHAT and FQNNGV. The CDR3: CASSLDPGDPYEQYF. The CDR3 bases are TGTGCCAGCAGCTTAGATCCAGGGGACCCCTACGAGCAGTACTTC.

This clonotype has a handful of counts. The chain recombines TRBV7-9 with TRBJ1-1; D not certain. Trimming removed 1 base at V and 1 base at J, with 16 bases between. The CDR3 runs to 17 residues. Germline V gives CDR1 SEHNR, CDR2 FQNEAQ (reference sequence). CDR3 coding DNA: TGTGCCAGCAGCTTAGAACCCACACGGGCCAGGAACACTGAAGCTTTCTTT. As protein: CASSLEPTRARNTEAFF. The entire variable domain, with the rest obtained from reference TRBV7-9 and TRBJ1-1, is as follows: DTGVSQNPRHKITKRGQNVTFRCDPISEHNRLYWYRQTLGQGPEFLTYFQNEAQLEKSRLLSDRFSAERPKGSFSTLEIQRTEQGDSAMYLCASSLEPTRARNTEAFFGQGTRLTVV.